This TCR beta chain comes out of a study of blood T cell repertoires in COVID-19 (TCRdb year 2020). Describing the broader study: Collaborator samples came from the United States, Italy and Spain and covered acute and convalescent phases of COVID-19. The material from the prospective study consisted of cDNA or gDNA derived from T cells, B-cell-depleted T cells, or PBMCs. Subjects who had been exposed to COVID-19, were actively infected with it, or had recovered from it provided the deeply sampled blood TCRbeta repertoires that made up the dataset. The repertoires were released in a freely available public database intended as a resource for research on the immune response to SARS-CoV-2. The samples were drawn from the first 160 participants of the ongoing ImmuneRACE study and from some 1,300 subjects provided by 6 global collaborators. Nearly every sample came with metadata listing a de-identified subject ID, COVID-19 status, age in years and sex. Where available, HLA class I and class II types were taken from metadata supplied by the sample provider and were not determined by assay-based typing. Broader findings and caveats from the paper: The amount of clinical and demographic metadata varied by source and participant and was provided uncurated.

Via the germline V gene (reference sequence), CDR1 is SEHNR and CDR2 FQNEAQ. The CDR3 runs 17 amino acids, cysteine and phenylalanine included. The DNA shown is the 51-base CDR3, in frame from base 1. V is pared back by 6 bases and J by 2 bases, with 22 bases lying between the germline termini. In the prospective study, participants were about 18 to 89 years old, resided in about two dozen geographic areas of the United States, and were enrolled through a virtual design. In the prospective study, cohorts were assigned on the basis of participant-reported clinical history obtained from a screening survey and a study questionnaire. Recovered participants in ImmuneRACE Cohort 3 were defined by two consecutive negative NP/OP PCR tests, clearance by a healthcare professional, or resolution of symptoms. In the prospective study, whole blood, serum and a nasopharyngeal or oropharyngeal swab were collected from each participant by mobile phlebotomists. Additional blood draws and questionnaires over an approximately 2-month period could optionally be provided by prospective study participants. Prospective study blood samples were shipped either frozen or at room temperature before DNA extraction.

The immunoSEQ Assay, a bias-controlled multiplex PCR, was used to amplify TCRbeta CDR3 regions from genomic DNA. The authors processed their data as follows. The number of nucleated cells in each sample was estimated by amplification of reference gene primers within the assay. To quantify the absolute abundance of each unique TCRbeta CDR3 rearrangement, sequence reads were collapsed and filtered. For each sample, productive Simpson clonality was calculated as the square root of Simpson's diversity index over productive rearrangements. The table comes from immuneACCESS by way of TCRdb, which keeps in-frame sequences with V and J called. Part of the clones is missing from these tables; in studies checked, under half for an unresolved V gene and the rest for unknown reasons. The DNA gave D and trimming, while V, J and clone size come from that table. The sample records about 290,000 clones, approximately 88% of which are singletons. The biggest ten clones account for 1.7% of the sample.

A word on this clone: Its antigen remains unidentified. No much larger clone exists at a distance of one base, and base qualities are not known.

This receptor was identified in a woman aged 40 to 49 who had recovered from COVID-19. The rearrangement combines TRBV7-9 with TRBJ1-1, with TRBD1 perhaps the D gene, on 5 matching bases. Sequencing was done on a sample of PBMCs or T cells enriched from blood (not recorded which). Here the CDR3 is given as CASSPPLSPGPNTEAFF. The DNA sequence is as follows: TGTGCCAGCAGTCCGCCCTTGAGTCCAGGGCCCAACACTGAAGCTTTCTTT.